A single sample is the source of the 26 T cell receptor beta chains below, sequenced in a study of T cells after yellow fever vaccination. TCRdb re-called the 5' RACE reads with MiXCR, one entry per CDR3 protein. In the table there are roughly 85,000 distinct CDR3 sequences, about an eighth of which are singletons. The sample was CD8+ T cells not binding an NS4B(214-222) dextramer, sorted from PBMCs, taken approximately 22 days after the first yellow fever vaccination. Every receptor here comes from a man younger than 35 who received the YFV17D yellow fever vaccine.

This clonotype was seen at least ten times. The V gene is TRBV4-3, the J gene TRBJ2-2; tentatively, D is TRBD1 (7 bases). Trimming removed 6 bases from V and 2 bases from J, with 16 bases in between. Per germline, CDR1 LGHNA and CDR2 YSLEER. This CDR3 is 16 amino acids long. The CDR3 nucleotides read TGCGCCAGCAGGGAGGGGGCGGGCGGAAACACCGGGGAGCTGTTTTTT. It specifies CASREGAGGNTGELFF.

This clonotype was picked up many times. The CDR3 nucleotides read TGCAGCGTTGGCAGGGACCGGTTGGGGGGCTACACCTTC. Protein product: CSVGRDRLGGYTF. The chain uses TRBV29-1 and TRBJ1-2; D may be TRBD1 (5 bases). CDR1 and CDR2 (germline): SQVTM, ANQGSEA. CDR3 length: 13 amino acids. V lost 4 bases and J 8 bases, leaving 17 bases between the germline ends. Filled out from reference TRBV29-1 and TRBJ1-2, the complete variable domain reads SAVISQKPSRDICQRGTSLTIQCQVDSQVTMMFWYRQQPGQSLTLIATANQGSEATYESGFVIDKFPISRPNLTFSTLTVSNMSPEDSSIYLCSVGRDRLGGYTFGSGTRLTVV.

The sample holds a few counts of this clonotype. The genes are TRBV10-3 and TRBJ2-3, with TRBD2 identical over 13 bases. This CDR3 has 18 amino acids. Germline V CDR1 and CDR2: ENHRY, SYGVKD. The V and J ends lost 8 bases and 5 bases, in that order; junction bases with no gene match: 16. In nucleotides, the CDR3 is TGTGCCATCCGGACTAGCGGGGGCCTGAGGGATTTCATAGATACGCAGTATTTT. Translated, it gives CAIRTSGGLRDFIDTQYF.

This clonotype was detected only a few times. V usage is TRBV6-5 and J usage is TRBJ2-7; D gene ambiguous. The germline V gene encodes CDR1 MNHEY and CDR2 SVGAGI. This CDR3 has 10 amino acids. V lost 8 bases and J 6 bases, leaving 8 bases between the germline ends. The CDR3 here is CASGSREQYF. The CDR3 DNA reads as TGTGCCAGCGGGTCACGCGAGCAGTACTTC.

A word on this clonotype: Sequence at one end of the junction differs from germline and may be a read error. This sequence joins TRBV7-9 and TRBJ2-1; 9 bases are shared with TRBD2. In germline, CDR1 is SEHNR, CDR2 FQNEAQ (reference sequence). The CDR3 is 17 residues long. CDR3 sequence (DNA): TGTGTCAGCAGCTTAACGGGACTAGCACATACCTACAATGAGCAGTTCTTC. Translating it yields CVSSLTGLAHTYNEQFF.

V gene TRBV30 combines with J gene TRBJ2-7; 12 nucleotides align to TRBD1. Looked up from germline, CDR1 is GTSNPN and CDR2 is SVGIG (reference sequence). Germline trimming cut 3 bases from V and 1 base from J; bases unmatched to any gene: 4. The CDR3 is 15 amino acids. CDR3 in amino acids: CAWRGQGATSYEQYF. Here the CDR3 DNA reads TGTGCCTGGAGGGGACAGGGGGCCACTTCCTACGAGCAGTACTTC.

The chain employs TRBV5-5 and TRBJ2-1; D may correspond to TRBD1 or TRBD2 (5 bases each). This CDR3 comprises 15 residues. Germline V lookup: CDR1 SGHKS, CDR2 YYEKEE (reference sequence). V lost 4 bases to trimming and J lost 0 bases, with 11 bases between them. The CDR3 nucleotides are TGTGCCAGCAGCCCGGGACGGAGCTCCTACAATGAGCAGTTCTTC. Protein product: CASSPGRSSYNEQFF.

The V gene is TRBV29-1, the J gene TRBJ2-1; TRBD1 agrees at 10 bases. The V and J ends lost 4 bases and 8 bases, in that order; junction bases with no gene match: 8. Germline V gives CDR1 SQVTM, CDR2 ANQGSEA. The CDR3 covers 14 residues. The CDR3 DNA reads TGCAGCGTTGGACGGACAGGGGGTCTGTATGAGCAGTTCTTC. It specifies CSVGRTGGLYEQFF.

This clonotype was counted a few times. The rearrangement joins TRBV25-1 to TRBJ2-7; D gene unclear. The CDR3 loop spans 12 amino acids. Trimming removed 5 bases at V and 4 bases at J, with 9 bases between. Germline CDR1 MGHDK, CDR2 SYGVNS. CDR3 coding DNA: TGTGCCAGCAGTTATGGACCGTACGAGCAGTACTTC. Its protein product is CASSYGPYEQYF.

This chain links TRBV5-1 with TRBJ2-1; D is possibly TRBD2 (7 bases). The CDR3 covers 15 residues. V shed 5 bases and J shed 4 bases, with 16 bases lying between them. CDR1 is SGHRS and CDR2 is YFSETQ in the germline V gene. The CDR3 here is CASRVGGAEYNEQFF. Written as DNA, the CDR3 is TGCGCCAGCAGAGTGGGGGGGGCAGAATACAATGAGCAGTTCTTC.

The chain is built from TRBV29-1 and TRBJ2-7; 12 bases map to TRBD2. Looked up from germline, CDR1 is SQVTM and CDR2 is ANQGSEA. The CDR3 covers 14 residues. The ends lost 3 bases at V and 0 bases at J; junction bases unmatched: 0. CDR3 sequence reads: CSVEGLAGSYEQYF. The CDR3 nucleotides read TGCAGCGTTGAGGGACTAGCGGGCTCCTACGAGCAGTACTTC.

The CDR3 nucleotides read TGCAGTGCTCAGGACAGGGGGATGTACACCGGGGAGCTGTTTTTT. Its protein is CSAQDRGMYTGELFF. The V gene is TRBV20-1, the J gene TRBJ2-2; 10 nucleotides align to TRBD1. The ends lost 5 bases at V and 3 bases at J; junction bases unmatched: 6. Germline CDR1 is DFQATT and CDR2 is SNEGSKA (reference sequence). This CDR3 comprises 15 residues.

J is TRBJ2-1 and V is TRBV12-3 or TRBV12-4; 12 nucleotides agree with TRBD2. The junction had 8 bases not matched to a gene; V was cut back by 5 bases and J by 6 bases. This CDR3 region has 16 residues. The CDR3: CASSLRTSGVLNEQFF. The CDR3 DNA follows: TGTGCCAGCAGTCTGAGGACTAGCGGGGTGCTCAATGAGCAGTTCTTC.

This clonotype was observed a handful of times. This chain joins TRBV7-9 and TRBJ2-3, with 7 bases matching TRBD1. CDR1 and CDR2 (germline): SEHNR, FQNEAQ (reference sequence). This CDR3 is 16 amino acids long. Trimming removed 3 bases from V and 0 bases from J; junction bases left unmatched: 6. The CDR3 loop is CASSFRDRSSTDTQYF. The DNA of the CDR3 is TGTGCCAGCAGCTTCCGGGACAGATCTAGCACAGATACGCAGTATTTT.

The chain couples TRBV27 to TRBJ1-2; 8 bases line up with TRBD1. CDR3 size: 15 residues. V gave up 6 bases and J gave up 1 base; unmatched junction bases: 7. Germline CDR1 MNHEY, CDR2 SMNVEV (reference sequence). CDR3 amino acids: CASRPTGGGNYGYTF. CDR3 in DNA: TGTGCCAGCAGGCCTACAGGGGGGGGTAACTATGGCTACACCTTC.

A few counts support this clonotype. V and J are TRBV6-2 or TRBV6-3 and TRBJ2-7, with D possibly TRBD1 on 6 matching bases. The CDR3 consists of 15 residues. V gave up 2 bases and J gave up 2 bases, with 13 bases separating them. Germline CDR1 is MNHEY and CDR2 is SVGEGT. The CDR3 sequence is CASSYGYRVAYEQYV. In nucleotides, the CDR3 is TGTGCCAGCAGTTACGGATACAGGGTGGCCTACGAGCAGTACGTC.

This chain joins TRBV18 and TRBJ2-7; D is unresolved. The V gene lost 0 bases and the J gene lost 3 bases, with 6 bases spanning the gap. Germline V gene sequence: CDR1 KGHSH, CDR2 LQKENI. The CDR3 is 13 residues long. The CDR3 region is CASSPPSSYEQYV. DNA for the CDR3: TGTGCCAGCTCACCACCTTCCAGCTACGAGCAGTACGTC.

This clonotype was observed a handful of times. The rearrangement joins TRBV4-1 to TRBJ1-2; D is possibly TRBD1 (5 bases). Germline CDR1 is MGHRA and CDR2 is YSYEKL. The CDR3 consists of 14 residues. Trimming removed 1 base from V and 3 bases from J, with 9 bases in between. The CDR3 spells CASSQARGYYGYTF. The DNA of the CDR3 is TGCGCCAGCAGCCAAGCCCGGGGGTACTATGGCTACACCTTC.

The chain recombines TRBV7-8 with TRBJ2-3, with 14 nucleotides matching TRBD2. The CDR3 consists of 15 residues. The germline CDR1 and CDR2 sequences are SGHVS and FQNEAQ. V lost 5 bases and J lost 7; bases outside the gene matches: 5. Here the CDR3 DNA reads TGTGCCAGCAGCCCTGGGACTAGCGGGGGAAATACGCAGTATTTT. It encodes CASSPGTSGGNTQYF.

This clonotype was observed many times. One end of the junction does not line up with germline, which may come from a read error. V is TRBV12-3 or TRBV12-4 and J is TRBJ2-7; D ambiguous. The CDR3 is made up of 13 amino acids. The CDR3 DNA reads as TGTGCCAGCAGTTCTGGGCAGCCCTATGAGCAGTACTTC. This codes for CASSSGQPYEQYF.

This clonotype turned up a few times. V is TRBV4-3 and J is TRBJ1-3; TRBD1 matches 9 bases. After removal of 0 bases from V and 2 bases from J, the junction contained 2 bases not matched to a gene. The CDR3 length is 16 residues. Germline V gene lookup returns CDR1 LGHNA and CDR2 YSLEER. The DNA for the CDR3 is TGCGCCAGCAGCCAAGATACAGGGGGCACTGGAAACACCATATATTTT. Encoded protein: CASSQDTGGTGNTIYF.

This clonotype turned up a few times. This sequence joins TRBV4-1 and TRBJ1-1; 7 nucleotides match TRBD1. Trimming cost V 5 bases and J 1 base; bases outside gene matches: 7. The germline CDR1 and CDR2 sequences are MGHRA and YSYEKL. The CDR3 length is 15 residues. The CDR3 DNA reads TGCGCCAGCAGCTGGCCGGGGGACAGGAACACTGAAGCTTTCTTT. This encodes CASSWPGDRNTEAFF.

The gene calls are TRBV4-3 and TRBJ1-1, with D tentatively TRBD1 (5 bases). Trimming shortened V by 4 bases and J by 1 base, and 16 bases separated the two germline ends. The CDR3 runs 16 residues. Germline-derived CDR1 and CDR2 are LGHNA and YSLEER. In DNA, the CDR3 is TGCGCCAGCAGCCCGGGTAGTGGGACGGCGAACACTGAAGCTTTCTTT. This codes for CASSPGSGTANTEAFF.

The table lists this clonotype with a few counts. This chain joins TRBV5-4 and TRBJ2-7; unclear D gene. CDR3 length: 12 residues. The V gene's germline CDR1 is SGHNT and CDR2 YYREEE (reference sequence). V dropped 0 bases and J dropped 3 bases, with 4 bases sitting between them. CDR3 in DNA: TGTGCCAGCAGCTTGGACGGCTACGAGCAGTACGTC. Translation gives CASSLDGYEQYV.

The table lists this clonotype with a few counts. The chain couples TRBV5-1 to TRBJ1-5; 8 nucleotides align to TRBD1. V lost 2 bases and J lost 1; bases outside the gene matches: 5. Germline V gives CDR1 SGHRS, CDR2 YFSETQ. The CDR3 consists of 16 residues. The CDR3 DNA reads TGCGCCAGCAGCTTCCCCTCAGGGGGCAGCAATCAGCCCCAGCATTTT. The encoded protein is CASSFPSGGSNQPQHF.

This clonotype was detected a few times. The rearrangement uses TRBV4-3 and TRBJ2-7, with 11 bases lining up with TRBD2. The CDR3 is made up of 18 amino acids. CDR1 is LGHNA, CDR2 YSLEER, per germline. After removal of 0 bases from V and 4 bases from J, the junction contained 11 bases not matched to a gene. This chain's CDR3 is CASSQEDLAGGREYEQYF. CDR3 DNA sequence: TGCGCCAGCAGCCAAGAGGATCTAGCGGGGGGCCGGGAATACGAGCAGTACTTC.